Sequencing of this T cell receptor beta chain was carried out in a study of CD8+CD57+ T cells in acquired aplastic anemia. This clonotype was seen repeatedly, ten times or more. Antigen unknown. General study findings and limits: Some 31 shared CD8+ CDR3s appeared highly expressed within patients' immunodominant clones.

CD8+CD57+ cell expansion had been shown by flow cytometry in patients chosen for sequencing. Among the patients, all had severe acquired aplastic anemia. None of the patients had been given any therapy when their blood was sampled. Trimming removed 0 bases from V and 0 bases from J, with 6 bases in between. The CDR3 sequence is 14 residues long. Germline assignment: CDR1 SGDLS and CDR2 YYNGEE. TCR beta VDJ and CDR3 profiling used genomic DNA as template. TCRdb used MiXCR to reprocess the reads, holding one entry per CDR3 protein. This sample yields 50,000 or so distinct CDR3 sequences, of which approximately 50% are seen a single time; approximately 15% belongs to the top ten.

The chain is built from TRBV9 and TRBJ1-2, with D hard to call. This clonotype was sampled from a human donor with aplastic anemia. The sequenced material came from sorted CD4+, CD8+, or CD8+CD57+ T cells (not recorded which) from PBMCs. CDR3 coding DNA: TGTGCCAGCAGCGTAGGGCAGGCTAACTATGGCTACACCTTC. It encodes CASSVGQANYGYTF.